This TCR beta chain is drawn from a study of patients and donors after allogeneic stem cell transplantation. This clonotype was seen at least ten times. One entry per CDR3 protein results from TCRdb running MiXCR on the RT-PCR reads. The repertoire holds 8,000 to 10,000 distinct CDR3 sequences, roughly 6.4% seen once, with roughly a quarter in the top ten. The receptor was derived from a human donor who was either an allogeneic HSCT recipient or a stem cell or donor lymphocyte infusion donor (not recorded which). It is not recorded whose cells these are; they may come from a transplant donor. Sequencing was carried out using blood, either unsorted or a sorted T cell fraction (not recorded which).

CDR3 DNA: TGCAGTGCACCCAGGGGGAAAAGCACAGATACGCAGTATTTT. It codes for CSAPRGKSTDTQYF. The rearrangement joins TRBV20-1 to TRBJ2-3; the match to TRBD1 covers 7 bases. The V gene end was trimmed by 6 bases and the J gene end by 0 bases; junction bases not matched to a gene: 6. The CDR3 totals 14 residues. Germline-derived CDR1 and CDR2 are DFQATT and SNEGSKA (reference sequence).